Below, 18 T cell receptor beta chains from the same sample are listed, as sequenced in a study of blood T cell repertoires in COVID-19. TCRdb's table, derived via immunoSEQ multiplex PCR, lists solely in-frame clones and lacks some. The table lists a few hundred thousand clones, about 89% of them singletons. The sequenced sample consisted of PBMCs or T cells enriched from blood (not recorded which). These receptors were taken from a man aged 25 to 40 who had recovered from COVID-19.

V gene TRBV7-6 combines with J gene TRBJ2-1; TRBD2 is a possible D gene (5 bases). The CDR3 runs 11 residues. V gave up 6 bases and J gave up 9 bases, with 9 bases separating them. Germline V lookup: CDR1 SGHVS, CDR2 FNYEAQ. CDR3 in DNA: TGTGCCAGCAGGGGTGCGGGTGAGCAGTTCTTC. Its protein product is CASRGAGEQFF.

This clone was observed a few times. V gene TRBV2 combines with J gene TRBJ2-7; 10 bases are shared with TRBD1. With V trimmed by 5 bases and J by 7 bases, 11 bases remained unmatched. The CDR3 totals 15 residues. In germline, CDR1 is SNHLY, CDR2 FYNNEI. CDR3 coding DNA: TGTGCCAGCAGTCTTACCGGGACAGGGGTCGTAGAGCAGTACTTC. This codes for CASSLTGTGVVEQYF.

V gene TRBV7-3 combines with J gene TRBJ2-3, with a tentative D call TRBD2 (7 bases). Germline V gene sequence: CDR1 SGHTA, CDR2 FQGTGA. V dropped 2 bases and J dropped 6 bases, with 15 bases sitting between them. The CDR3 runs 15 residues. CDR3 amino acids: CASSLGGGPHDTQYF. In nucleotides, the CDR3 is TGTGCCAGCAGCTTAGGCGGGGGCCCGCACGATACGCAGTATTTT.

The rearrangement joins TRBV18 to TRBJ1-3, with 9 bases identical to TRBD1. Germline CDR1 is KGHSH and CDR2 is LQKENI. The CDR3 has 17 amino acids. With V trimmed by 5 bases and J by 0 bases, 8 bases remained unmatched. CDR3 protein: CASSKTGGSLSGNTIYF. CDR3 DNA sequence: TGTGCCAGCTCAAAGACAGGGGGGAGCCTCTCTGGAAACACCATATATTTT.

The rearrangement joins TRBV24-1 to TRBJ2-1; 15 nucleotides align to TRBD2. The germline CDR1 and CDR2 sequences are KGHDR and SFDVKD. V dropped 5 bases and J dropped 8; count of bases not matched to a gene: 3. The CDR3 totals 15 residues. Here the CDR3 DNA reads TGTGCCACCAGTGGGACTAGCGGGGGGGCCGATGAGCAGTTCTTC. Translation: CATSGTSGGADEQFF.

This clone was observed a handful of times. CDR3 amino acids: CASSQVEESSYEQYF. The CDR3 region has the DNA TGCGCCAGCAGCCAAGTTGAGGAGAGCTCCTACGAGCAGTACTTC. V is TRBV4-1 and J is TRBJ2-7; D uncertain. Germline V gene sequence: CDR1 MGHRA, CDR2 YSYEKL. V was trimmed by 1 base and J by 0 bases, leaving 10 bases between them. CDR3 length equals 15 residues.

This clone occurred a few times. The J gene is TRBJ1-1, the V gene TRBV4-1, with a tentative D call TRBD1 (5 bases). The CDR3 runs 13 residues. Germline-derived CDR1 and CDR2 are MGHRA and YSYEKL. V lost 7 bases and J 5 bases, leaving 14 bases between the germline ends. CDR3 nucleotide sequence: TGCGCCAGCAATGGGGGAGGAGGGACTGAAGCTTTCTTT. It encodes CASNGGGGTEAFF.

The rearrangement uses TRBV4-1 and TRBJ2-2; 7 bases align to TRBD1. Looked up from germline, CDR1 is MGHRA and CDR2 is YSYEKL. The V gene end was trimmed by 0 bases and the J gene end by 1 base; junction bases not matched to a gene: 2. The CDR3 totals 16 residues. This CDR3 reads CASSQERQGNTGELFF. The CDR3 DNA follows: TGCGCCAGCAGCCAAGAGCGACAGGGGAACACCGGGGAGCTGTTTTTT.

CDR3 sequence: CASRLSLGNQPQHF. The CDR3 region has the DNA TGTGCCAGCAGGCTCTCACTAGGCAATCAGCCCCAGCATTTT. The chain joins TRBV6-5 to TRBJ1-5; D not certain. Trimming removed 6 bases at V and 2 bases at J, with 11 bases between. Germline V gene data show CDR1 as MNHEY and CDR2 as SVGAGI. CDR3 length: 14 amino acids.

This rearrangement joins TRBV27 to TRBJ2-1; 8 bases map to TRBD2. Trimming removed 3 bases from V and 2 bases from J; junction bases left unmatched: 6. CDR3 length equals 16 residues. Germline CDR1 reads MNHEY; CDR2 reads SMNVEV (reference sequence). The CDR3 protein is CASSFARGGPYNEQFF. In DNA form, the CDR3 reads TGTGCCAGCAGTTTCGCTCGGGGGGGACCCTACAATGAGCAGTTCTTC.

V gene TRBV5-1 combines with J gene TRBJ2-1; 8 bases map to TRBD1. The CDR3 length is 14 residues. In germline, CDR1 is SGHRS, CDR2 YFSETQ. Trimming took 2 bases from V and 10 from J; bases not matched to a gene: 8. Here the CDR3 DNA reads TGCGCCAGCAGCTTAGGACAGGGAACTGAGGAGCAGTTCTTC. This sequence encodes CASSLGQGTEEQFF.

This clone was counted a few times. The chain has TRBV6-4 and TRBJ2-7, with D possibly TRBD1 on 6 matching bases. This CDR3 has 16 residues. Germline CDR1 reads MRHNA; CDR2 reads SNTAGT. V lost 0 bases, J lost 2 bases, and 14 bases lay in between. This CDR3 is CASSDSEQGPPYEQYF. The CDR3 DNA follows: TGTGCCAGCAGTGACTCGGAGCAGGGGCCTCCCTACGAGCAGTACTTC.

The rearrangement uses TRBV30 and TRBJ2-7; no firm D call. CDR3 length: 11 amino acids. Germline values: CDR1 GTSNPN, CDR2 SVGIG (reference sequence). Deletions cut 0 bases from V and 6 bases from J, with 6 bases between. The CDR3 coding sequence is TGTGCCTGGAGTGTTAAACTCGAGCAGTACTTC. Protein product: CAWSVKLEQYF.

This chain's CDR3 is CASSQKGEGKEQYF. The CDR3 DNA sequence: TGTGCCAGCAGCCAAAAGGGGGAGGGGAAGGAGCAGTACTTC. This chain links TRBV5-4 with TRBJ2-7; a possible D gene is TRBD2 (7 bases). Germline CDR1 and CDR2: SGHNT and YYREEE (reference sequence). CDR3 length: 14 amino acids. Between the trimmed V and J ends, which lost 4 bases and 7 bases, there was a span of 18 bases.

V usage is TRBV6-4 and J usage is TRBJ1-2; D remains ambiguous. V was pared by 3 bases and J by 3 bases, with 8 bases between. Per germline, CDR1 MRHNA and CDR2 SNTAGT. The CDR3 loop spans 13 amino acids. This chain's CDR3 is CASSEGQDYGYTF. The CDR3 nucleotides are TGTGCCAGCAGTGAAGGCCAGGACTATGGCTACACCTTC.

This chain uses TRBV9 with TRBJ2-2; possibly TRBD1 for D (5 bases). V lost 1 base and J 5 bases, leaving 6 bases between the germline ends. This CDR3 contains 13 residues. Germline loops: CDR1 SGDLS, CDR2 YYNGEE. CDR3 sequence reads: CASSVWTTGELFF. In nucleotides, the CDR3 is TGTGCCAGCAGCGTATGGACAACCGGGGAGCTGTTTTTT.

The rearrangement links TRBV11-2 to TRBJ1-5, with a possible D match to TRBD1 (6 bases). V lost 8 bases and J 3 bases, leaving 8 bases between the germline ends. Germline lookup yields CDR1 SGHAT and CDR2 FQNNGV. This CDR3 has 12 amino acids. DNA for the CDR3: TGTGCCAGCGGGGGCATCAATCAGCCCCAGCATTTT. Protein product: CASGGINQPQHF.

This chain joins TRBV7-6 and TRBJ2-3; tentative D call: TRBD2 (7 bases). Germline V gives CDR1 SGHVS, CDR2 FNYEAQ. V was pared by 3 bases and J by 2 bases, with 12 bases between. CDR3 length equals 15 residues. DNA for the CDR3: TGTGCCAGCAGCTTCGCGGGGGCAACCACAGATACGCAGTATTTT. Its translation: CASSFAGATTDTQYF.